This TCR beta chain is drawn from a study of blood T cell repertoires in COVID-19. For the study at large: Researchers got acute and convalescent COVID-19 samples from the United States, Italy and Spain. The cDNA or gDNA used as material had been derived from T cells, B-cell-depleted T cells, or PBMCs.

In the study's own analysis: Nucleated cell number was recorded as an estimate derived from reference gene primer amplification. TCRdb's copy holds only in-frame clones and misses some; the assay was immunoSEQ multiplex PCR. V, J and clone size derive from that table, while D and trimming were established from the DNA sequence. The sample holds about 69,000 clones, roughly 80% seen once. CDR1 KGHDR and CDR2 SFDVKD come from the germline V gene. Trimming took off 7 bases at V and 0 bases at J, with 15 bases between the two ends. The CDR3 runs 16 residues. The material sequenced was peripheral blood. The V gene is TRBV24-1, the J gene TRBJ2-1; tentatively, D is TRBD2 (7 bases). The sequence derives from a man between 60 and 75 years old with acute or convalescent COVID-19. For the CDR3, the DNA is TGTGCCACCAGCGGGGAGGGACAAACCTCCTACAATGAGCAGTTCTTC. Protein: CATSGEGQTSYNEQFF.